One and the same sample provided the 8 T cell receptor beta chains below, sequenced in a study of CD8+ T cells in alopecia areata. Sorting relied on CD4, CD8alpha, NKG2D, NKG2ACE and other markers applied to pooled cutaneous lymph node cells. RNA extraction and reverse transcription yielded cDNA as sequencing template. The protocol was immunoSEQ multiplex PCR, while the TCRdb copy is restricted to in-frame clones and leaves out a portion. The table lists about 270,000 clones, no singletons, with less than 1.5% in the top ten. Sequencing input: CD4+ T cells sorted from a lymph node. The source of these receptors is a C3H/HeJ mouse with alopecia areata. MHC haplotype of the mouse line: H2-k.

This clone was recorded a few times. The gene names given are mouse names. The CDR3 end falls 4 residues outside the read, so it is completed with the germline J gene. This chain links TRBV13-2 with TRBJ1-2; maybe TRBD1 (5 bases). Between the trimmed V and J ends, which lost 5 bases and 4 bases, there was a span of 15 bases. Germline loops: CDR1 NNHNN, CDR2 SYGAGS (reference sequence). This CDR3 comprises 14 residues. CDR3: CASGGRGASSDYTF. The DNA read from the CDR3 is TGTGCCAGCGGAGGGAGGGGAGCAAGCTCC.

Comments on this clone: The listed genes are named as in mouse. The CDR3 end is not reached by the read, which stops 4 residues before it; the germline J gene fills it in. The chain uses TRBV13-3 and TRBJ2-4, with 13 bases fitting TRBD2. The CDR3 extends over 16 amino acids. Germline V gives CDR1 NNHDY, CDR2 SYVADS. J gave up 3 bases and V 5 bases, and 6 bases lay outside the gene matches. The CDR3 here is CASSGLGGRRQNTLYF. The DNA read from the CDR3 is TGTGCCAGCAGCGGACTGGGGGGGCGCCGGCAAAAC.

The table lists this clone with a few counts. Gene names refer to mouse genes. The CDR3 extends 4 residues past the end of the read, so its final part is completed from the germline J gene. Other DNA sequences within the sample encode an identical CDR3. The chain couples TRBV19 to TRBJ1-2, with TRBD1 identical over 8 bases. CDR1 and CDR2 from the germline V gene are FNHDT and SITEND (reference sequence). J gave up 0 bases and V 4 bases, and 5 bases lay outside the gene matches. The CDR3 is 15 residues long. The CDR3 bases that were read are TGTGCCAGCAGTCCTCCGGGACAGGCAAACTCC. It translates to CASSPPGQANS. In full, the CDR3 is CASSPPGQANSDYTF.

A note on this clone: All gene names here are mouse names. The CDR3 goes on 4 residues after the read ends, and that part is filled in from the germline J gene. V and J are TRBV14 and TRBJ2-1, with 10 bases that match TRBD2. The J segment lost 3 bases and the V segment lost 4 bases, leaving 7 bases of the junction unmatched. Per the germline V gene, CDR1 is SGHDT and CDR2 is FRDEAV. The CDR3 has 16 residues. Here the CDR3 reads CASSLGLGVIYAEQFF. The sequenced CDR3 bases are TGTGCCAGCAGTCTCGGACTGGGGGTTATCTATGCT.

This clone occurred a few times. Gene names and germline match the mouse. The CDR3 end is not reached by the read, which stops 4 residues before it; the germline J gene fills it in. The rearrangement uses TRBV5 and TRBJ2-3, with TRBD2 matching 7 bases. CDR3 length: 16 amino acids. J lost 2 bases, V lost 0 bases, and 5 bases had no gene match. Germline CDR1 and CDR2: LGHNA and YNLKQL (reference sequence). CDR3 DNA (partial): TGTGCCAGCAGCCAAGACGGGGGGGGTAATGCAGAA. It is translated as CASSQDGGGNAE. The whole CDR3 sequence reads CASSQDGGGNAETLYF.

The table lists this clone with a few counts. Germline and genes here are mouse. Sequencing ends 4 residues short of the CDR3 end; the germline J gene provides the rest. The chain recombines TRBV5 with TRBJ1-1; D may be TRBD1 (6 bases). Trimming pared 5 bases from V and 0 bases from J, leaving 10 bases between. This CDR3 region has 14 residues. Germline loops: CDR1 LGHNA, CDR2 YNLKQL (reference sequence). CDR3: CASSWDKANTEVFF. The CDR3 DNA, read in part, is TGTGCCAGCAGCTGGGACAAAGCAAACACA.

In regard to this clone: Any gene name here is a mouse gene name. The CDR3 is cut off 4 residues early in the read; its end comes from the germline J gene. J is TRBJ2-7 and V is TRBV31, with 7 nucleotides matching TRBD2. The CDR3 sequence is 15 residues long. V lost 0 bases to trimming and J lost 0 bases; unmatched junction nucleotides: 5. Germline assignment: CDR1 GKSSPN and CDR2 SITVG. This chain's CDR3 is CAWSLRGGSSYEQYF. The sequenced part of the CDR3 DNA is TGTGCCTGGAGTCTGCGGGGGGGGAGCTCCTAT. Full variable domain (rest looked up from reference TRBV31 and TRBJ2-7): AQTIHQWPVAEIKAVGSPLSLGCTIKGKSSPNLYWYWQATGGTLQQLFYSITVGQVESVVQLNLSASRPKDDQFILSTEKLLLSHSGFYLCAWSLRGGSSYEQYFGPGTRLTVL.

This clone was seen more than once but under ten times. Mouse germline and gene names are used. The read stops 4 residues short of the end of the CDR3; the missing end is completed from the germline J gene. Other DNA sequences within the sample encode an identical CDR3. This chain connects TRBV19 to TRBJ1-1; 11 bases fit TRBD1. Germline values: CDR1 FNHDT, CDR2 SITEND (reference sequence). The CDR3 extends over 14 amino acids. The DNA read from the CDR3 is TGTGCCAGCAGCCCCGGGACAGGGGGGACA. Amino acids: CASSPGTGGT. The entire CDR3 protein reads CASSPGTGGTEVFF.